This T cell receptor beta chain was observed in a study of metastatic and nonmetastatic thyroid tumors. Background on the study: Peripheral blood and tumor or nodule samples from malignant and benign thyroid patients were compared.

The table lists this clone with many counts. The CDR3 runs 18 residues. The V end lost 6 bases, the J end lost 4 bases, and 25 bases lay between the germline ends. The germline CDR1 and CDR2 sequences are MNHNS and SASEGT. As processed by the authors: Clinicopathological groups differed in CDR3, with these differences serving to build a distant-metastasis classifier for papillary thyroid cancer. Using MiXCR, TCRdb reanalyzed the PCR reads. TCRdb's processing, not the authors', yielded these V and J calls. Among fewer than 40,000 clones listed, roughly 15% were seen once. Thyroid surgery was preceded by no treatment in any patient.

This sequence joins TRBV6-1 and TRBJ1-5; no clear D. Sequenced input: blood. The clonotype originates from a male donor with papillary thyroid cancer or a benign thyroid nodule (not recorded which). Some clones in this sample may be carry-over from other donors' samples. The CDR3 loop is CASRLKASQTPRNQPQHF. CDR3 nucleotide sequence: TGTGCCAGCAGGTTGAAGGCTTCCCAGACACCTCGGAATCAGCCCCAGCATTTT.